These 23 T cell receptor beta chains were all obtained from the same sample, sequenced in a study of OX40 agonist ivuxolimab in advanced cancers. TCRdb's table, derived via immunoSEQ multiplex PCR, lists solely in-frame clones and lacks some. The table lists approximately 63,000 clones, approximately 90% of them singletons. Sample: CD4+ or CD8+ T cells sorted from blood, taken in a trial of the OX40 agonist ivuxolimab. These receptors came from an adult with an advanced solid tumor such as melanoma, head and neck, liver or kidney cancer.

The chain is built from TRBV5-6 and TRBJ1-1; tentatively, D is TRBD1 (6 bases). Trimming took off 4 bases at V and 1 base at J, with 8 bases between the two ends. There are 13 residues in the CDR3. Germline values: CDR1 SGHDT, CDR2 YYEEEE. Written as DNA, the CDR3 is TGTGCCAGCAGCGCGACAGGGAACACTGAAGCTTTCTTT. Protein sequence: CASSATGNTEAFF.

V usage is TRBV4-3 and J usage is TRBJ2-1; TRBD2 aligns across 14 bases. This CDR3 region has 18 residues. Trimming took 0 bases from V and 6 from J; bases not matched to a gene: 7. The germline gives CDR1 LGHNA, CDR2 YSLEER. This chain's CDR3 is CASSQEQPGLAGVNEQFF. CDR3 sequence (DNA): TGCGCCAGCAGCCAAGAACAACCGGGACTAGCGGGAGTCAATGAGCAGTTCTTC.

The J gene is TRBJ1-1, the V gene TRBV9, with 9 nucleotides matching TRBD1. CDR3 size: 13 residues. The V segment lost 0 bases and the J segment 8 bases; nucleotides outside the gene matches: 2. From germline, CDR1 is SGDLS and CDR2 YYNGEE. CDR3 DNA sequence: TGTGCCAGCAGCGTAGGGGACAGGGCAGAAGCTTTCTTT. This encodes CASSVGDRAEAFF.

V and J are TRBV4-2 and TRBJ1-1, with 8 bases identical to TRBD1. The CDR3 length is 12 residues. The junction had 0 bases not matched to a gene; V was cut back by 1 base and J by 8 bases. The germline gives CDR1 LGHNA, CDR2 YNFKEQ. Here the CDR3 reads CASSQGQGEAFF. CDR3 coding DNA: TGTGCCAGCAGCCAAGGACAGGGGGAAGCTTTCTTT.

The rearrangement links TRBV7-9 to TRBJ1-4; D is undetermined. This CDR3 is built from 12 residues. V dropped 5 bases and J dropped 4 bases, with 5 bases sitting between them. The germline V gene has CDR1 SEHNR and CDR2 FQNEAQ (reference sequence). CDR3 residues: CASSEDNEKLFF. CDR3 coding DNA: TGTGCCAGCAGCGAGGATAATGAAAAACTGTTTTTT.

The J gene is TRBJ2-7, the V gene TRBV6-5; D is ambiguous. Germline values: CDR1 MNHEY, CDR2 SVGAGI. V was pared by 2 bases and J by 2 bases, with 1 base between. This CDR3 comprises 11 residues. Written as DNA, the CDR3 is TGTGCCAGCAGTTACACCTACGAGCAGTACTTC. Its translation is CASSYTYEQYF.

This clone occurred a few times. The CDR3 nucleotides are TGTGCCAGCAGCTTGCCGGGACAGGGTAGGAATGAGCAGTTCTTC. It yields the protein CASSLPGQGRNEQFF. This sequence joins TRBV5-4 and TRBJ2-1, with TRBD1 matching 9 bases. J lost 7 bases, V lost 1 base, and 6 bases had no gene match. The CDR3 is 15 residues long. Germline V lookup: CDR1 SGHNT, CDR2 YYREEE (reference sequence).

The chain employs TRBV11-2 and TRBJ1-2; 10 bases are a match to TRBD1. This CDR3 region has 15 residues. Germline CDR1 reads SGHAT; CDR2 reads FQNNGV. V lost 7 bases and J lost 6; bases outside the gene matches: 11. This CDR3 reads CASTITTGQGNGYTF. CDR3 nucleotide sequence: TGTGCCAGCACCATAACGACGGGACAGGGGAATGGCTACACCTTC.

The table lists this clone with a few counts. V gene TRBV5-5 combines with J gene TRBJ2-3, with TRBD2 as a possible D gene (5 bases). The ends were cut back, 4 bases at V and 0 bases at J, with 12 bases in the middle. Germline V gene sequence: CDR1 SGHKS, CDR2 YYEKEE (reference sequence). The CDR3 contains 15 residues. The CDR3 sequence: CASSPDFLSTDTQYF. The CDR3 DNA sequence: TGTGCCAGCAGCCCGGACTTTTTGAGCACAGATACGCAGTATTTT.

The chain uses TRBV7-9 and TRBJ1-4; 8 nucleotides align to TRBD1. CDR3 size: 14 residues. The J segment lost 4 bases and the V segment lost 5 bases, leaving 3 bases of the junction unmatched. Per germline, CDR1 SEHNR and CDR2 FQNEAQ (reference sequence). Here the CDR3 reads CASSRTGSNEKLFF. The CDR3 DNA reads TGTGCCAGCAGCCGGACAGGGAGTAATGAAAAACTGTTTTTT.

In its sample, this clone was seen once. The chain joins TRBV6-5 to TRBJ1-3; D gene unclear. The V gene's germline CDR1 is MNHEY and CDR2 SVGAGI. The CDR3 has 11 residues. V was trimmed by 4 bases and J by 4 bases, leaving 2 bases between them. The CDR3 reads CASSFGNTIYF. CDR3 nucleotide sequence: TGTGCCAGCAGTTTCGGAAACACCATATATTTT.

This clone occurred once. The chain couples TRBV7-9 to TRBJ1-1; the match to TRBD1 covers 9 bases. Trimming at V came to 5 bases and at J to 5 bases, leaving 6 bases not matched to a gene. The CDR3 runs to 14 residues. The V gene's germline CDR1 is SEHNR and CDR2 FQNEAQ (reference sequence). The CDR3 is CASSPRTGVTEAFF. The CDR3 nucleotides read TGTGCCAGCAGCCCCCGGACAGGGGTAACTGAAGCTTTCTTT.

The rearrangement joins TRBV7-9 to TRBJ2-2; D is possibly TRBD1 (5 bases). The CDR3 loop spans 18 amino acids. With 0 bases removed from V and 2 bases from J, the gap between germline ends came to 16 bases. The germline V gene has CDR1 SEHNR and CDR2 FQNEAQ (reference sequence). CDR3 sequence reads: CASSLAVGSQGNTGELFF. CDR3 sequence (DNA): TGTGCCAGCAGCTTAGCTGTCGGCTCGCAGGGAAACACCGGGGAGCTGTTTTTT.

This chain connects TRBV6-6 to TRBJ2-7; 10 bases fit TRBD2. The ends lost 4 bases at V and 0 bases at J; junction bases unmatched: 6. The CDR3 runs to 16 residues. Germline lookup yields CDR1 MNHNY and CDR2 SVGAGI (reference sequence). The CDR3 here is CASSSIPSGSSYEQYF. The DNA for the CDR3 is TGTGCCAGCAGTTCGATACCTAGCGGGAGCTCCTACGAGCAGTACTTC.

The V and J genes are TRBV27 and TRBJ2-7, with TRBD2 identical over 10 bases. The V segment lost 3 bases and the J segment 6 bases; nucleotides outside the gene matches: 5. Germline V gene sequence: CDR1 MNHEY, CDR2 SMNVEV (reference sequence). This CDR3 comprises 14 residues. This chain's CDR3 is CASSFGLAGVEQYF. DNA of the CDR3: TGTGCCAGCAGTTTTGGTCTAGCGGGAGTCGAGCAGTACTTC.

The rearrangement joins TRBV25-1 to TRBJ1-3; D is uncertain. V lost 2 bases and J lost 2, with 10 bases in between. Germline CDR1 reads MGHDK; CDR2 reads SYGVNS. The CDR3 is made up of 15 amino acids. This CDR3 is CASSEGTVTGNTIYF. CDR3 nucleotide sequence: TGTGCCAGCAGTGAAGGAACAGTGACTGGAAACACCATATATTTT.

This sequence joins TRBV30 and TRBJ1-2; D uncertain. The CDR3 sequence is 13 residues long. The germline CDR1 and CDR2 sequences are GTSNPN and SVGIG (reference sequence). V was clipped by 3 bases and J by 3 bases, with 11 bases between them. Here the CDR3 reads CAWSFGTDYGYTF. The CDR3 DNA sequence: TGTGCCTGGAGCTTCGGTACGGACTATGGCTACACCTTC.

The CDR3 spells CASSLAAGTGAYNSPLHF. The CDR3 bases are TGTGCCAGCAGCTTGGCCGCCGGGACAGGGGCCTATAATTCACCCCTCCACTTT. This chain joins TRBV5-6 and TRBJ1-6; 10 bases line up with TRBD1. The CDR3 is 18 amino acids. Losses at the gene ends were 0 bases for V and 2 bases for J; bases not matched to a gene: 5. Germline assignment: CDR1 SGHDT and CDR2 YYEEEE.

The J gene is TRBJ2-2, the V gene TRBV7-3; the D is unclear. This CDR3 region has 12 residues. Germline loops: CDR1 SGHTA, CDR2 FQGTGA. Trimming removed 3 bases from V and 5 bases from J, with 4 bases in between. This CDR3 is CASSFGTGELFF. CDR3 DNA sequence: TGTGCCAGCAGCTTCGGGACCGGGGAGCTGTTTTTT.

This CDR3 is CASSNLYEQYF. In nucleotides, the CDR3 is TGTGCCAGCTCTAACCTCTACGAGCAGTACTTC. The chain is built from TRBV7-9 and TRBJ2-7; D is undetermined. The germline CDR1 and CDR2 sequences are SEHNR and FQNEAQ (reference sequence). Trimming shortened V by 8 bases and J by 3 bases, and 8 bases separated the two germline ends. The CDR3 is 11 amino acids.

Ten or more counts support this clone. The chain combines TRBV6-6 with TRBJ1-4, with 9 bases fitting TRBD1. The CDR3 contains 15 residues. The germline CDR1 and CDR2 sequences are MNHNY and SVGAGI (reference sequence). The ends lost 7 bases at V and 2 bases at J; junction bases unmatched: 5. In DNA form, the CDR3 reads TGTGCCAGCATACACAGGGGGCGCACTAATGAAAAACTGTTTTTT. Translation gives CASIHRGRTNEKLFF.

CDR3 DNA sequence: TGTGCCAGCAGTTACCGGGGGGGGGAGACCCAGTACTTC. As protein: CASSYRGGETQYF. The chain carries TRBV6-5 and TRBJ2-5; 8 positions match TRBD2. CDR1 MNHEY and CDR2 SVGAGI come from the germline V gene. Trimming removed 2 bases from V and 5 bases from J; junction bases left unmatched: 1. The CDR3 contains 13 residues.

The V and J genes are TRBV27 and TRBJ2-7; 10 positions match TRBD2. The CDR3 spans 16 residues. The J segment lost 4 bases and the V segment lost 2 bases, leaving 8 bases of the junction unmatched. Germline values: CDR1 MNHEY, CDR2 SMNVEV (reference sequence). The CDR3 loop is CASSLRAGGLNYEQYF. For the CDR3, the DNA is TGTGCCAGCAGTTTAAGAGCGGGAGGGCTTAATTACGAGCAGTACTTC.